The source of this TCR beta chain is a study of shared clonotypes between healthy human individuals. Looking at the study overall: Each donor's CD4 naive and CD4 memory cells filled three plates apiece, CD8 naive two, and CD8 memory one.

The ends were cut back, 4 bases at V and 9 bases at J, with 13 bases in the middle. The CDR3 sequence is 13 residues long. Germline V gene lookup returns CDR1 MGHRA and CDR2 YSYEKL. Naive CD8 cells lacked CD45RO, underwent positive selection for CCR7 and left out terminally differentiated effector memory CD45RA+ cells. Overall study results and limits: A reduction in generation probabilities was seen for non-shared clonotypes relative to those shared by all four donors.

On this clone itself: Antigen specificity is unknown.

The method was immunoSEQ multiplex PCR; TCRdb's version includes in-frame clones alone and lacks a portion of them. Of roughly 2 million clones listed, 85% to 95% are singletons. This TCR was recovered from a man aged 18 to 29 in good health. Sequencing was carried out using naive CD8+ T cells sorted from blood. This sequence joins TRBV4-1 and TRBJ1-3; weak D call: TRBD1 (5 bases). The CDR3 loop is CASSPEPRVTIYF. The CDR3 nucleotides read TGCGCCAGCAGCCCGGAACCCAGGGTCACCATATATTTT.